This T cell receptor beta chain was sequenced in a study of T-cell memory formation after mild COVID-19. About the research overall: Clustering of TCRs was largely donor specific.

In TCRdb, the 5' RACE reads were re-called with MiXCR into one record per CDR3 protein. The sample contains under 450,000 distinct CDR3 sequences, 20% to 25% of which appear only once. Material: PBMCs or a T cell subset sorted from them (not recorded which). This sequence originates from a young man who had mild COVID-19 (a few samples of this study predate the infection). Cell type and time point are not known.

CDR3 nucleotides: TGTGCCAGCAGCCCTCCTCTGGAGAGAGCTTTCTTT. It translates to CASSPPLERAFF. The chain employs TRBV7-3 and TRBJ1-1; D remains ambiguous. The CDR3 has 12 residues. Germline CDR1 reads SGHTA; CDR2 reads FQGTGA. V was pared by 5 bases and J by 10 bases, with 14 bases between.